These T cell receptor beta chains were read from a single sample in a study of cytomegalovirus exposure and HLA in healthy donors. Data came from immunoSEQ multiplex PCR; TCRdb stores just in-frame clones and leaves some out. This sample has about 160,000 clones; 80% occur once, and the top ten carry roughly 4.7%. The sequenced material came from PBMCs. All receptors derive from a woman between 50 and 59 years old in good health and CMV-seropositive. CDR3s include the opening cysteine and the closing phenylalanine or tryptophan. A D gene is named only where the DNA matches it firmly. Size tells how often a clone was seen (once, few, many) or the class of an expanded clone, and some rows leave it out.

>15|TRBD2|TRBJ2-7|TRBV4-3|-
CASSQASGTSGEQYF
TGCGCCAGCAGCCAAGCGAGCGGGACTAGCGGCGAGCAGTACTTC
>14|TRBD1|TRBJ1-6|TRBV6-4|-
CASATGTEDSPLHF
TGTGCCAGCGCCACCGGGACAGAGGATTCACCCCTCCACTTT
>15|TRBD1|TRBJ2-7|TRBV11-3|-
CASSPSGTGAHEQYF
TGTGCCAGCAGCCCCTCCGGGACAGGGGCCCACGAGCAGTACTTC
>16|-|TRBJ1-2|TRBV2|once
CASSELGSPDNYGYTF
TGTGCCAGCAGTGAACTAGGATCCCCGGATAACTATGGCTACACCTTC
>13|TRBD1|TRBJ1-1|TRBV11-2|-
CASTKDRATEAFF
TGTGCCAGCACCAAAGACAGGGCCACTGAAGCTTTCTTT
>13|TRBD1|TRBJ1-1|TRBV5-1|-
CASSWTGATEAFF
TGCGCCAGCAGCTGGACAGGGGCGACTGAAGCTTTCTTT
>15|-|TRBJ2-1|TRBV5-6|once
CASSPGTNSYNEQFF
TGTGCCAGCAGCCCCGGGACAAATTCCTACAATGAGCAGTTCTTC
>15|TRBD1|TRBJ1-5|TRBV18|-
CASSPTGDGNQPQHF
TGTGCCAGCTCGCCGACAGGGGACGGCAATCAGCCCCAGCATTTT
>16|-|TRBJ2-3|TRBV19|-
CASSINVRPRADTQYF
TGTGCCAGTAGTATCAATGTCCGGCCCCGGGCAGATACGCAGTATTTT
>14|-|TRBJ2-5|TRBV5-1|-
CASSLGVNGGTQYF
TGCGCCAGCAGCTTGGGAGTGAACGGAGGGACCCAGTACTTC
>13|-|TRBJ2-7|TRBV28|once
CASSPPTVYEQYF
TGTGCCAGCAGTCCGCCGACAGTGTACGAGCAGTACTTC
>16|TRBD2|TRBJ2-1|TRBV6-6|-
CASSPLGASGRPEQFF
TGTGCCAGCAGTCCCCTCGGGGCTAGCGGGAGGCCTGAGCAGTTCTTC
>18|TRBD1|TRBJ2-6|TRBV5-1|-
CASSAGQGVSSGANVLTF
TGCGCCAGCAGCGCGGGACAGGGGGTTAGCTCTGGGGCCAACGTCCTGACTTTC
>13|TRBD1|TRBJ2-4|TRBV4-2|-
CASSQGTGDIQYF
TGTGCCAGCAGCCAAGGGACAGGGGACATTCAGTACTTC
>14|TRBD1|TRBJ1-5|TRBV2|-
CASRQGVVNQPQHF
TGTGCCAGCCGGCAGGGGGTTGTGAATCAGCCCCAGCATTTT
>11|-|TRBJ2-7|TRBV7-9|few
CASTPAYEQYF
TGTGCCAGCACCCCGGCCTACGAGCAGTACTTC
>15|TRBD2|TRBJ2-1|TRBV4-3|-
CASSFSGSSYNEQFF
TGCGCCAGCAGCTTTAGCGGGAGCTCCTACAATGAGCAGTTCTTC
>14|TRBD1|TRBJ2-2|TRBV7-8|-
CASSWTGTAGELFF
TGTGCCAGCAGCTGGACAGGGACCGCCGGGGAGCTGTTTTTT
>15|-|TRBJ2-7|TRBV4-3|few
CASSQEANADYEQYF
TGCGCCAGCAGCCAAGAAGCCAATGCCGACTACGAGCAGTACTTC
>12|-|TRBJ1-1|TRBV29-1|-
CSVKRSNTEAFF
TGCAGCGTTAAGAGATCTAACACTGAAGCTTTCTTT
>15|-|TRBJ1-6|TRBV4-3|-
CASSQDSTYNSPLHF
TGCGCCAGCAGCCAAGATTCAACTTATAATTCACCCCTCCACTTT
>14|TRBD1|TRBJ1-4|TRBV6-1|-
CASNRQGVWEKLFF
TGTGCCAGCAACCGACAGGGTGTTTGGGAAAAACTGTTTTTT
>13|-|TRBJ2-1|TRBV5-1|once
CASSLWADDEQFF
TGCGCCAGCAGCTTGTGGGCTGACGATGAGCAGTTCTTC